The clone carrying this TCR beta chain came up a few times. Its specificity is unknown. Preparing the TCRbeta library involved the use of unique molecular identifiers. One entry per CDR3 protein results from TCRdb running MiXCR on the PCR reads. This table holds a few hundred thousand distinct CDR3 sequences, around two fifths found once. Trimming stripped 4 bases from V and 1 base from J, with 17 bases between. The CDR3 runs 17 residues. CDR1 SGHTA and CDR2 FQGNSA come from the germline V gene. The data belong to a study of T-cell reconstitution after alpha-beta-depleted transplantation in children. Study outcomes and limitations: The origin of alpha-beta T cells about two months after transplant was reportedly several hundred expanded graft clones. Some patients' high day-60 TCRbeta diversity was traced to surviving recipient T cells and thymic progenitors.

Material: PBMCs, obtained before TCRalphabeta/CD19-depleted stem cell transplant. This chain joins TRBV7-2 and TRBJ1-5; no clear D gene. This TCR was sampled from a girl aged 2 to 10 with aplastic anemia, due to receive a stem cell transplant. CDR3 region: CASSSSFLTASNQPQHF. The CDR3 DNA reads TGTGCCAGCAGCTCTTCATTCCTGACGGCCAGCAATCAGCCCCAGCATTTT.